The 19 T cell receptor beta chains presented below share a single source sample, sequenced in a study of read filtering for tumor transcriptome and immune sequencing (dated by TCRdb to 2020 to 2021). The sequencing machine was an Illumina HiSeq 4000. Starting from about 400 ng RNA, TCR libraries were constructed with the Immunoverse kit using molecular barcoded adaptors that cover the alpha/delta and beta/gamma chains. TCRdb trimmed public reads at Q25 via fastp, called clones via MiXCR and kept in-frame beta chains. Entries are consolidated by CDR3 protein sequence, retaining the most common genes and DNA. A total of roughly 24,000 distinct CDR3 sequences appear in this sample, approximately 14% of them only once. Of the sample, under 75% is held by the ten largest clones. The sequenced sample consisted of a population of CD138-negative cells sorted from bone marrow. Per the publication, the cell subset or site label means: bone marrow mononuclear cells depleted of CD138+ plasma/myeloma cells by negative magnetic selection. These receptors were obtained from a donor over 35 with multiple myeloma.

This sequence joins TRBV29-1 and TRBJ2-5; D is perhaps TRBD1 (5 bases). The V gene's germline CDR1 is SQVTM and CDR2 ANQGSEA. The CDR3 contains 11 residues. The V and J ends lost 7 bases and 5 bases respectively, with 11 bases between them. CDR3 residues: CSAQGYETQYF. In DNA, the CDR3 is TGCAGCGCTCAGGGTTACGAGACCCAGTACTTC.

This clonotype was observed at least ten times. This CDR3 reads CASSQDPIAGGGYEQFF. The CDR3 region has the DNA TGTGCCAGCAGCCAGGACCCAATAGCGGGAGGAGGTTATGAGCAGTTCTTC. The chain is built from TRBV3-1 and TRBJ2-1; 10 bases match TRBD2. V lost 3 bases, J lost 8 bases, and 13 bases stayed unmatched. Germline loops: CDR1 LGHDT, CDR2 YNNKEL (reference sequence). CDR3 length: 17 amino acids.

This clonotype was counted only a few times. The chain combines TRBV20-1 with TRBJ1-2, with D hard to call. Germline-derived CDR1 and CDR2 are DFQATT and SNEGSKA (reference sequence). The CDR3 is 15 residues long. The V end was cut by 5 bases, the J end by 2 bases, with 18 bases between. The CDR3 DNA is TGCAGTGCTCCCCGTCCTCAAAAGTACAACTATGGCTACACCTTC. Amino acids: CSAPRPQKYNYGYTF.

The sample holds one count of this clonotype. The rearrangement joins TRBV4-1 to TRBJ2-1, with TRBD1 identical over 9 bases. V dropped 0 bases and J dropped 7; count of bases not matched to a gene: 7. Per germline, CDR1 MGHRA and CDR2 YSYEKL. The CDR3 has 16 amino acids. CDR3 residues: CASSQDGTGMSNEQFF. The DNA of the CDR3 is TGCGCCAGCAGCCAAGACGGGACAGGGATGTCGAATGAGCAGTTCTTC.

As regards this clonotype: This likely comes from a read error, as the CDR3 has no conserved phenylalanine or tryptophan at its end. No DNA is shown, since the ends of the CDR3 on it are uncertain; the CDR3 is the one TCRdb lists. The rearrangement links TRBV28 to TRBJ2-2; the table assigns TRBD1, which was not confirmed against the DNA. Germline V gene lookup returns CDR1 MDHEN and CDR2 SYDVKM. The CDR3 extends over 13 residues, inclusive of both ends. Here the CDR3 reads CASILSAGGRLFV.

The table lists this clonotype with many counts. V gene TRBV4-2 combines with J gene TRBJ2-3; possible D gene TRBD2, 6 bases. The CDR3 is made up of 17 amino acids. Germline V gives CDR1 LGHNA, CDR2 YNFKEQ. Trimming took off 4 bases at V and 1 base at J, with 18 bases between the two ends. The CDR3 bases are TGTGCCAGCAGCCTCCTAGCTAGCGACCCACGCACAGATACGCAGTATTTT. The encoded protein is CASSLLASDPRTDTQYF.

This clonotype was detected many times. In DNA, the CDR3 is TGTGCCTGGAGTTCCCCACTCTTTCAGGAGCAGTACTTC. Translation gives CAWSSPLFQEQYF. The gene calls are TRBV30 and TRBJ2-7; D is unresolved. Trimming took 2 bases from V and 7 from J, leaving 15 bases between them. CDR1 GTSNPN and CDR2 SVGIG come from the germline V gene (reference sequence). The length of the CDR3 is 13 residues.

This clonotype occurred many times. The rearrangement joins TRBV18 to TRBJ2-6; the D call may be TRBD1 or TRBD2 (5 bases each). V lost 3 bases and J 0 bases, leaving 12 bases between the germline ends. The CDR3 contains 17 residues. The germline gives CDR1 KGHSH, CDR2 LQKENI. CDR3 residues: CASSPMGDLSGANVLTF. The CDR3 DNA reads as TGTGCCAGCTCACCCATGGGGGACCTCTCTGGGGCCAACGTCCTGACTTTC.

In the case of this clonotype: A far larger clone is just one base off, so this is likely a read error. The CDR3 loop is CASAGSKPFHF. CDR3 coding DNA: TGTGCCAGCGCTGGATCGAAACCCTTCCACTTT. The chain carries TRBV2 and TRBJ1-1; D remains unclear. Germline lookup yields CDR1 SNHLY and CDR2 FYNNEI. The CDR3 spans 11 residues.

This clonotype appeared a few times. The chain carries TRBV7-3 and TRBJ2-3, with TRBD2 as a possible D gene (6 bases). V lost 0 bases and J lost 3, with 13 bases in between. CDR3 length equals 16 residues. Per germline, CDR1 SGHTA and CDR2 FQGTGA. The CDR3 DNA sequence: TGTGCCAGCAGCTTAACGGTGGCGGAGGGGACAGATACGCAGTATTTT. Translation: CASSLTVAEGTDTQYF.

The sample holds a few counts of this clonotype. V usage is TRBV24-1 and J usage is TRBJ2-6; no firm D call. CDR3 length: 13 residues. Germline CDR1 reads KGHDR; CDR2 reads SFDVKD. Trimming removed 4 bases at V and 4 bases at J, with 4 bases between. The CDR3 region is CATSEAGANVLTF. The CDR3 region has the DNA TGTGCCACCAGTGAGGCCGGGGCCAACGTCCTGACTTTC.

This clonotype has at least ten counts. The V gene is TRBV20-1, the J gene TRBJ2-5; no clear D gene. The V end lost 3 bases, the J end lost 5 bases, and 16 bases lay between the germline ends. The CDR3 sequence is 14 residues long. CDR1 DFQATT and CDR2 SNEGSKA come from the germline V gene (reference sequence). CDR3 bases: TGCAGTGCTAGCAACAGAATGGGTGTGGAGACCCAGTACTTC. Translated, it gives CSASNRMGVETQYF.

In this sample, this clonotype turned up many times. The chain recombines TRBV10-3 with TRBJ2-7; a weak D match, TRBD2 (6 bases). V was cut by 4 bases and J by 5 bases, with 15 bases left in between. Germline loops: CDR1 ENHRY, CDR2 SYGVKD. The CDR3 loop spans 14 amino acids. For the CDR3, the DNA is TGTGCCATCAGTGGTTGGGGGGAAACCCACGAGCAGTACTTC. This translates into CAISGWGETHEQYF.

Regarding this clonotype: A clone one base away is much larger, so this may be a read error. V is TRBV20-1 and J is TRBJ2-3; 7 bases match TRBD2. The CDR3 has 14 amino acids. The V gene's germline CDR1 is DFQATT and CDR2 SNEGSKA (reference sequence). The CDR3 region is CSPRDGGRTDTQYF. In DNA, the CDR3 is TGCAGCCCCCGGGACGGGGGGAGAACAGATACGCAGTATTTT.

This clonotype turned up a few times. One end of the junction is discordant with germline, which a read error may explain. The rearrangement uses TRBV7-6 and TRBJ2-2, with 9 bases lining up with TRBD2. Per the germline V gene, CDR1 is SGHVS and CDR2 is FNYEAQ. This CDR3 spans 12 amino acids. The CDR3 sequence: CVSSGGTGELFF. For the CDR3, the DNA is TGTGTCAGCAGCGGGGGGACCGGGGAGCTGTTTTTT.

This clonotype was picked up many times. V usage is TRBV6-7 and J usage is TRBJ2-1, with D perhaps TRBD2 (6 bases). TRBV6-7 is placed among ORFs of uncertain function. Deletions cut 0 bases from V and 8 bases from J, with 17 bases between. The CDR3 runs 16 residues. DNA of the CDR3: TGTGCCAGCAGTTACTCGGGACGGGAGAAGGGAGATGAGCAGTTCTTC. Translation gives CASSYSGREKGDEQFF.

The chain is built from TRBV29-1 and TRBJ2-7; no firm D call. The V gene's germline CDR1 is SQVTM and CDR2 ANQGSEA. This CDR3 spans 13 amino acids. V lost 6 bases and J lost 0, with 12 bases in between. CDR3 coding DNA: TGCAGCGTCCGTGCCAGGAGCTCCTACGAGCAGTACTTC. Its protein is CSVRARSSYEQYF.

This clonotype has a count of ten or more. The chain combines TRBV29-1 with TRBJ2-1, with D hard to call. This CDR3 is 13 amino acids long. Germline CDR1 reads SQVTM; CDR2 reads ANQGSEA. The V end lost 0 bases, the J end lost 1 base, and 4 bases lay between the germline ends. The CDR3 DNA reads TGCAGCGTTGAAGAGACTTCCTACAATGAGCAGTTCTTC. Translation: CSVEETSYNEQFF.

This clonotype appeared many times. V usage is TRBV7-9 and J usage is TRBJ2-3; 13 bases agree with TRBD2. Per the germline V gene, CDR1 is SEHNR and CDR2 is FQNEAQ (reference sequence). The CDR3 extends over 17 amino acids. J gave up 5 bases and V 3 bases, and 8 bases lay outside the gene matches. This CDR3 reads CASSFRTSGRAIDTQYF. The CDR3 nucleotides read TGTGCCAGCAGCTTTAGAACTAGCGGGAGGGCCATAGATACGCAGTATTTT.